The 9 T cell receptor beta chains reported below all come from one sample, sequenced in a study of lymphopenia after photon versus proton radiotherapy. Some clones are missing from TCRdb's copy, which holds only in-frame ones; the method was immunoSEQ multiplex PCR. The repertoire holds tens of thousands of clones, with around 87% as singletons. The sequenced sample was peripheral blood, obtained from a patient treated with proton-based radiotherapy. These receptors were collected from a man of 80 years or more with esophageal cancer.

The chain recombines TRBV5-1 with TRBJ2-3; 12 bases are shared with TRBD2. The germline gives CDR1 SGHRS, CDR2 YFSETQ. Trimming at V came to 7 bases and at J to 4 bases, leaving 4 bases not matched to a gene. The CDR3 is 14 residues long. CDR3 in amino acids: CASSTSGGPDTQYF. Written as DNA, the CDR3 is TGCGCCAGCTCAACTAGCGGGGGGCCAGATACGCAGTATTTT.

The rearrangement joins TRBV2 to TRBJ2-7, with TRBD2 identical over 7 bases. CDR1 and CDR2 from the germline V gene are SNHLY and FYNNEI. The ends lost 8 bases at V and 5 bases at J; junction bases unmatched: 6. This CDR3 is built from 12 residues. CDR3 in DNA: TGTGCCAGCCGGCGGGAGTCCAACGAGCAGTACTTC. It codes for CASRRESNEQYF.

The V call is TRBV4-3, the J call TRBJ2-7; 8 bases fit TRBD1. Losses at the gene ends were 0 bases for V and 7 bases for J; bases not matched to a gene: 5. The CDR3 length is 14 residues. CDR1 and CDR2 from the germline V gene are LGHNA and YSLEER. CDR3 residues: CASSQETGAREQYF. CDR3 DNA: TGCGCCAGCAGCCAAGAGACAGGGGCTCGGGAGCAGTACTTC.

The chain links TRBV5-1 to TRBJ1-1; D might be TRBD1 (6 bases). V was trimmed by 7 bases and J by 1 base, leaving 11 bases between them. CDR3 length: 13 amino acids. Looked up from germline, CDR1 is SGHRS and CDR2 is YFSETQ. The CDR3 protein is CASGGTGNTEAFF. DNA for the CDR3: TGCGCCAGCGGGGGCACAGGGAACACTGAAGCTTTCTTT.

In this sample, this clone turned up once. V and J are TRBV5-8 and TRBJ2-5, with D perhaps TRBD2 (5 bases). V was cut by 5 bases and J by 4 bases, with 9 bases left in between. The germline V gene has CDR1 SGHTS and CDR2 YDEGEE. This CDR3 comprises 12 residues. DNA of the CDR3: TGTGCCAGCAGGGGAGTCCCAGAGACCCAGTACTTC. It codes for CASRGVPETQYF. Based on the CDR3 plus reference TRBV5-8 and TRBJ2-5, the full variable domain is EAGVTQSPTHLIKTRGQQATLRCSPISGHTSVYWYQQALGLGLQFLLWYDEGEERNRGNFPPRFSGRQFPNYSSELNVNALELEDSALYLCASRGVPETQYFGPGTRLLVL.

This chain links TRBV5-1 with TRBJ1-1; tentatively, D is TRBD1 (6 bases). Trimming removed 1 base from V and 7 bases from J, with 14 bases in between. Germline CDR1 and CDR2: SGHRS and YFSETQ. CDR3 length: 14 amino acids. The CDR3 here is CASSLSGGQGEAFF. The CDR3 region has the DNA TGCGCCAGCAGCTTGAGTGGGGGACAAGGTGAAGCTTTCTTT.

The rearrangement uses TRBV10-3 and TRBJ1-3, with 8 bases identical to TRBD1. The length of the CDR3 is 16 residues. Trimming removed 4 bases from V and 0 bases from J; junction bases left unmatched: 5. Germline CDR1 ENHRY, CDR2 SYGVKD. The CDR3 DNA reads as TGTGCCATCAGTGTGAAGGACAGGGCCTCTGGAAACACCATATATTTT. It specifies CAISVKDRASGNTIYF.

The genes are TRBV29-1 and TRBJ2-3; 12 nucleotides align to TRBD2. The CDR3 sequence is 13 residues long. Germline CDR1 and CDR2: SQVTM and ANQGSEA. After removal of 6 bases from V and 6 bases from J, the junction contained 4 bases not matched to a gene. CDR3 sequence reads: CSVVTSGSDTQYF. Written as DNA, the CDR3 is TGCAGCGTAGTGACTAGCGGGAGTGATACGCAGTATTTT.

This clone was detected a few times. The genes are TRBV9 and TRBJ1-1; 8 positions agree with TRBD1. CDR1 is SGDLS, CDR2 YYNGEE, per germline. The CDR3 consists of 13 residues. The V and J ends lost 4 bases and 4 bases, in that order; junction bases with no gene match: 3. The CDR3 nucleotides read TGTGCCAGCAGCACCGGGACAGGCACTGAAGCTTTCTTT. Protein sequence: CASSTGTGTEAFF.